The clone carrying this T cell receptor (beta chain) was detected a few times. Some clones are missing from TCRdb's copy, which holds only in-frame ones; the method was immunoSEQ multiplex PCR. Among around 93,000 clones listed, around 85% were seen once. The CDR3 is 13 amino acids. From germline, CDR1 is ENHRY and CDR2 SYGVKD. V was clipped by 6 bases and J by 2 bases; unmatched bases: 3. This sample stems from a study of cytomegalovirus exposure and HLA in healthy donors. The chain has TRBV10-3 and TRBJ1-2, with 7 bases aligning to TRBD1. The receptor was isolated from a man between 18 and 35 years old in good health and CMV-seropositive. Material: PBMCs. CDR3 nucleotide sequence: TGTGCCATCAGGGGACAGACGAACTATGGCTACACCTTC. Protein sequence: CAIRGQTNYGYTF.